The 10 T cell receptor beta chains below were found in one sample sequenced in a study of control samples from healthy donors and cancer patients. The data were produced by immunoSEQ multiplex PCR, yet TCRdb's version contains in-frame clones alone and is incomplete. This table holds 150,000 to 200,000 clones, 94% found once. Specimen: blood. The receptors originated from a woman younger than 35 in good health.

Remarks on this clone: Other nucleotide sequences from this sample produce the same CDR3. The rearrangement uses TRBV10-2 and TRBJ1-2; D ambiguous. V was cut by 6 bases and J by 3 bases, with 8 bases left in between. The CDR3 extends over 12 amino acids. Germline V gives CDR1 WSHSY, CDR2 SAAADI. The CDR3 loop is CASRRDDYGYTF. The CDR3 nucleotides are TGCGCCAGCAGGAGGGATGACTATGGCTACACCTTC.

The chain is built from TRBV15 and TRBJ1-5; D may be TRBD1 (5 bases). Germline assignment: CDR1 LNHNV and CDR2 YYDKDF (reference sequence). CDR3 length: 15 amino acids. The V end was cut by 3 bases, the J end by 11 bases, with 20 bases between. DNA for the CDR3: TGTGCCACCAGCAGGACCCCCGGGACCCTCCTTACCCAGCATTTT. Translation: CATSRTPGTLLTQHF.

The chain combines TRBV4-3 with TRBJ2-7; D remains unclear. V lost 0 bases and J lost 5, with 14 bases in between. CDR3 length equals 15 residues. Germline lookup yields CDR1 LGHNA and CDR2 YSLEER. The CDR3: CASSQDRARPHEQYF. The CDR3 region has the DNA TGCGCCAGCAGCCAAGATCGGGCTAGACCTCACGAGCAGTACTTC.

This chain connects TRBV7-8 to TRBJ2-7; D may be TRBD2 (6 bases). Per the germline V gene, CDR1 is SGHVS and CDR2 is FQNEAQ. There are 15 residues in the CDR3. V was pared by 0 bases and J by 7 bases, with 16 bases between. CDR3 bases: TGTGCCAGCAGCTTAGCCTTTCGCAGGAGGGAGGAGCAGTACTTC. Its protein is CASSLAFRRREEQYF.

The chain couples TRBV6-6 to TRBJ1-2, with TRBD1 identical over 8 bases. The trim removed 6 bases at V and 8 bases at J, leaving 11 bases unmatched. In germline, CDR1 is MNHNY, CDR2 SVGAGI (reference sequence). The CDR3 loop spans 14 amino acids. CDR3 in amino acids: CASSLAQGVGGYTF. The DNA for the CDR3 is TGTGCCAGCAGCCTGGCACAGGGGGTAGGAGGCTACACCTTC.

The chain uses TRBV4-1 and TRBJ2-1; TRBD2 agrees at 7 bases. The CDR3 sequence is 16 residues long. Looked up from germline, CDR1 is MGHRA and CDR2 is YSYEKL. After removal of 4 bases from V and 0 bases from J, the junction contained 6 bases not matched to a gene. CDR3 coding DNA: TGCGCCAGCAGCCTTGGGGGGGACCGCTCCTACAATGAGCAGTTCTTC. Translating it yields CASSLGGDRSYNEQFF.

This chain links TRBV28 with TRBJ2-3; tentatively, D is TRBD2 (6 bases). From germline, CDR1 is MDHEN and CDR2 SYDVKM. V was shortened by 6 bases and J by 5 bases, with 15 bases between the two germline ends. This CDR3 is 14 amino acids long. In DNA form, the CDR3 reads TGTGCCAGCAGGACCGGAGGGAGTATAGATACGCAGTATTTT. It translates to CASRTGGSIDTQYF.

This CDR3 reads CASRSGQGNEKLFF. CDR3 sequence (DNA): TGTGCCAGCAGGTCGGGACAGGGGAATGAAAAACTGTTTTTT. This chain connects TRBV27 to TRBJ1-4; 10 bases match TRBD1. V shed 6 bases and J 5 bases; nucleotides not matched to a gene: 3. CDR1 and CDR2 (germline): MNHEY, SMNVEV (reference sequence). The CDR3 consists of 14 residues.

The J gene is TRBJ1-2, the V gene TRBV21-1. TRBV21-1 is classified as a pseudogene. There are 12 residues in the CDR3. The CDR3 coding sequence is TGTGCCAGCAGGGAGGGTATCTATGGCTACACCTTC. Translation: CASREGIYGYTF.

V usage is TRBV6-2 or TRBV6-3 and J usage is TRBJ2-1; D is possibly TRBD1 (6 bases). The CDR3 runs to 14 residues. V lost 0 bases and J 9 bases, leaving 12 bases between the germline ends. Germline loops: CDR1 MNHEY, CDR2 SVGEGT. The DNA of the CDR3 is TGTGCCAGCAGTTACTCGGGGGCCGTGACTGAGCAGTTCTTC. Amino acids: CASSYSGAVTEQFF.